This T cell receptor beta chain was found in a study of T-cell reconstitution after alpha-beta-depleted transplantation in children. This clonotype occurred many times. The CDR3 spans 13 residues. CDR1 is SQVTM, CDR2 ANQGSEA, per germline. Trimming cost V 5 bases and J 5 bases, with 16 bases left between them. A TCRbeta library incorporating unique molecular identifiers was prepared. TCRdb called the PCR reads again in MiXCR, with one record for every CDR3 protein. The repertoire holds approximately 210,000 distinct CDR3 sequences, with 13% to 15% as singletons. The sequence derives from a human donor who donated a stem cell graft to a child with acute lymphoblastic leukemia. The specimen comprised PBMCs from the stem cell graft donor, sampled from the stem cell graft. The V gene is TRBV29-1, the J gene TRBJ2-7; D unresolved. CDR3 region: CSVLAFDGDEQYF. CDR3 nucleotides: TGCAGCGTTCTGGCTTTCGATGGGGACGAGCAGTACTTC.